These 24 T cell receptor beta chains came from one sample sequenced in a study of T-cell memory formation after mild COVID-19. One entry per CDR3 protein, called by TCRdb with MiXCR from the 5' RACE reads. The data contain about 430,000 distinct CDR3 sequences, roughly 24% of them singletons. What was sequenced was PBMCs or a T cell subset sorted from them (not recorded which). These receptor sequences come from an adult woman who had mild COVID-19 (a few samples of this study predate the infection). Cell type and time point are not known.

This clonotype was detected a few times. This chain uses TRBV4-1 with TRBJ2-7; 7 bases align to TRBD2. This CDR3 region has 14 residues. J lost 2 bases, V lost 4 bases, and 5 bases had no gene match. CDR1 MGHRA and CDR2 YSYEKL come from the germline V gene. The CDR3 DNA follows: TGCGCCAGCAGCCCACGGACTAGTCCCTACGAGCAGTACTTC. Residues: CASSPRTSPYEQYF.

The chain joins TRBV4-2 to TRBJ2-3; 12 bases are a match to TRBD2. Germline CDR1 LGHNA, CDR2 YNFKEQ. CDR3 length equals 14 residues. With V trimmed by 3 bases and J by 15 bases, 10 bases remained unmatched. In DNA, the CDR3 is TGTGCCAGCAGCCATCTTCGACTAGCGGGAGAGCAATATTTT. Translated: CASSHLRLAGEQYF.

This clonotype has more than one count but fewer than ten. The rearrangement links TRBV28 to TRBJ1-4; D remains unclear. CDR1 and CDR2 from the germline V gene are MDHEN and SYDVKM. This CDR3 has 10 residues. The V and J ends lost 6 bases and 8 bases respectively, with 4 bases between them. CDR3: CASRKEKLFF. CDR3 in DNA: TGTGCCAGCAGAAAGGAAAAACTGTTTTTT.

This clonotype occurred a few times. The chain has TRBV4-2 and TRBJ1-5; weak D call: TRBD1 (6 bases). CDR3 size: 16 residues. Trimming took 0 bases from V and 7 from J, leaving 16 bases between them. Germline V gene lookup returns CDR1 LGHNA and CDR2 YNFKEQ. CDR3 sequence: CASSQDTGRVGQPQHF. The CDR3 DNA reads TGTGCCAGCAGCCAAGACACAGGGAGGGTTGGGCAGCCCCAGCATTTT.

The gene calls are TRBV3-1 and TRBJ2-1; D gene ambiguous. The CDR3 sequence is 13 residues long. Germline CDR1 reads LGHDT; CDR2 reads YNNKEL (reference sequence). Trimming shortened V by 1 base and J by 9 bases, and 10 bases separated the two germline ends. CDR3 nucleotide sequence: TGTGCCAGCAGCCAAGGAGGAATAGGTGAGCAGTTCTTC. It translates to CASSQGGIGEQFF.

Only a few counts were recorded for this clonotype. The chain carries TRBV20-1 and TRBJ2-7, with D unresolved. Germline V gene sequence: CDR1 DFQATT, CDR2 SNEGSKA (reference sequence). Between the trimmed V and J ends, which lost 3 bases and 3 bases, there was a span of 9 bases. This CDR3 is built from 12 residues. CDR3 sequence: CSARGASYEQYF. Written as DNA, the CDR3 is TGCAGTGCTAGGGGTGCGAGCTACGAGCAGTACTTC.

As DNA, the CDR3 is TGTGCCAGTAAATCCGGGTCCGGCGAGACCCAGTACTTC. Protein: CASKSGSGETQYF. The chain employs TRBV6-1 and TRBJ2-5; D not certain. The germline V and J ends were trimmed by 9 bases and 5 bases, with 16 bases remaining between them. The CDR3 spans 13 residues. Germline values: CDR1 MNHNS, CDR2 SASEGT.

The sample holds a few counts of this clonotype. CDR3 bases: TGTGCCAGCAGCGCAGACAGGGGGCTCTCTGGGGCCAACGTCCTGACTTTC. Amino acid sequence: CASSADRGLSGANVLTF. The V and J genes are TRBV6-5 and TRBJ2-6; the match to TRBD1 covers 10 bases. The junction had 5 bases not matched to a gene; V was cut back by 6 bases and J by 0 bases. Germline CDR1 is MNHEY and CDR2 is SVGAGI. The CDR3 runs to 17 residues.

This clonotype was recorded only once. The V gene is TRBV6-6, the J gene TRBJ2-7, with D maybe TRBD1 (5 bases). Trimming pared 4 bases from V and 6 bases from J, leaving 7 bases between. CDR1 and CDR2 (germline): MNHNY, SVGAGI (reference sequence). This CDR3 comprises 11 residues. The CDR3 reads CASSSGAEQYF. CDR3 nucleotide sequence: TGTGCCAGCAGTTCTGGGGCCGAGCAGTACTTC.

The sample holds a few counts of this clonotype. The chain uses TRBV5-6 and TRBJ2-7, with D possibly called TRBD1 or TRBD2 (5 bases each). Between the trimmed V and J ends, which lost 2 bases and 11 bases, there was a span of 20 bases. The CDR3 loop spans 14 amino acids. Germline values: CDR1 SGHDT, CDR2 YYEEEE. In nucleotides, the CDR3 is TGTGCCAGCAGCTTTCCGGACCGGGACGCCGGGGAGTACTTC. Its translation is CASSFPDRDAGEYF.

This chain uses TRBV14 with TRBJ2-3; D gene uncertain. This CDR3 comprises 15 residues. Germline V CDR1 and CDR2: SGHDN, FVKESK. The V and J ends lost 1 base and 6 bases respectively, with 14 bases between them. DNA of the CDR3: TGTGCCAGCAGCCAAGGTGCTAAAGCTCGCGATACGCAGTATTTT. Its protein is CASSQGAKARDTQYF.

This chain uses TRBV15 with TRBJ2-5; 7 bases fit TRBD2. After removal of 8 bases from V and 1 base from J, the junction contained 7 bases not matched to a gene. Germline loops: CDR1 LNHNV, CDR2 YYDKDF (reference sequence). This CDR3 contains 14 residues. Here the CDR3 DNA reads TGTGCCACCGGGGAGCGGGGTCGCCAAGAGACCCAGTACTTC. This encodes CATGERGRQETQYF.

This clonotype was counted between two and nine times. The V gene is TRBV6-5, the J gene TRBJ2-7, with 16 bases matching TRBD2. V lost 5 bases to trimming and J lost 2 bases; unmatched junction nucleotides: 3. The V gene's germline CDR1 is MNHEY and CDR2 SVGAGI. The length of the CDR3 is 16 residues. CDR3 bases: TGTGCCAGCAGTGGGACTAGCGGGAGGGCGGCCTACGAGCAGTACTTC. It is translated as CASSGTSGRAAYEQYF.

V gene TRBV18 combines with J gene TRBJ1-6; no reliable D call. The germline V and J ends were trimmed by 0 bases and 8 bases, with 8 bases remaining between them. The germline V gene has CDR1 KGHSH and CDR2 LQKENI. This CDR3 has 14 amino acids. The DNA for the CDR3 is TGTGCCAGCTCACCACCGGTCCGGGATTCACCCCTCCACTTT. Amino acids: CASSPPVRDSPLHF.

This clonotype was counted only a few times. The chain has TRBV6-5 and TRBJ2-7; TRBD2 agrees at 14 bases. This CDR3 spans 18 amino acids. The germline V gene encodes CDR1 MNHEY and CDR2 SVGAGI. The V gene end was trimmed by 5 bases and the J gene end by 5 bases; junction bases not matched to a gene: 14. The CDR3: CASSRKPGLAGVRDEQYF. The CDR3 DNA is TGTGCCAGCAGTCGTAAACCGGGACTAGCGGGAGTAAGGGACGAGCAGTACTTC.

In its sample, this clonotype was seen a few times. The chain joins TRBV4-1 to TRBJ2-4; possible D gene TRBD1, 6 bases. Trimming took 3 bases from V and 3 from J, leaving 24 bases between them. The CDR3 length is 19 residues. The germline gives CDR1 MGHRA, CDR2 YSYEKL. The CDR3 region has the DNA TGCGCCAGCAGCCAGCCAACCAGGGGATCCGAGGGGTTCAAAAACATTCAGTACTTC. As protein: CASSQPTRGSEGFKNIQYF.

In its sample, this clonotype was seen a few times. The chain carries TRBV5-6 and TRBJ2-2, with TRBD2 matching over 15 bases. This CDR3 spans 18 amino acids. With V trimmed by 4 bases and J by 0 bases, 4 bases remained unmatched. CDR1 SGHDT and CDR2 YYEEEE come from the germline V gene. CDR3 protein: CASSLGLAGGPNTGELFF. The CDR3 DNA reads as TGTGCCAGCAGCCTGGGACTAGCGGGAGGCCCGAACACCGGGGAGCTGTTTTTT.

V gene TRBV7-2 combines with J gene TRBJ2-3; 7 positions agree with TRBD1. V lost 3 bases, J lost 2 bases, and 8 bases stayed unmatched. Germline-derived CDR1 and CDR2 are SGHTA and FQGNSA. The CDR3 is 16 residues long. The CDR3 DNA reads TGTGCCAGCAGCTTTTCGGGACAGCTTTACACAGATACGCAGTATTTT. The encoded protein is CASSFSGQLYTDTQYF.

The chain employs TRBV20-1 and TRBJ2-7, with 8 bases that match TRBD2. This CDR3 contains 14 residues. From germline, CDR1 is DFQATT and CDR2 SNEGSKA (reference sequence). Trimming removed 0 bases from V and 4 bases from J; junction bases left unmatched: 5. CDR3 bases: TGCAGTGCTAGAGATCAAAGCGGGAGATACGAGCAGTACTTC. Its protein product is CSARDQSGRYEQYF.

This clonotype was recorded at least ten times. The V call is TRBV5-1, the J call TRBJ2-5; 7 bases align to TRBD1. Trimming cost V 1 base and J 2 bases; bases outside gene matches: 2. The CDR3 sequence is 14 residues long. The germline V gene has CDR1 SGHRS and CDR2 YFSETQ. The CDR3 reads CASSLRQGQETQYF. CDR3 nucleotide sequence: TGCGCCAGCAGCTTGCGACAGGGACAAGAGACCCAGTACTTC.

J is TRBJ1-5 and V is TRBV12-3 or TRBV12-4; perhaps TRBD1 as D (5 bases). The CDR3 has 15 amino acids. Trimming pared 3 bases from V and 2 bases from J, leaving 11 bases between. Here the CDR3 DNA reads TGTGCCAGCAGTTTCGGGGGTTCGGGCAATCAGCCCCAGCATTTT. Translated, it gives CASSFGGSGNQPQHF.

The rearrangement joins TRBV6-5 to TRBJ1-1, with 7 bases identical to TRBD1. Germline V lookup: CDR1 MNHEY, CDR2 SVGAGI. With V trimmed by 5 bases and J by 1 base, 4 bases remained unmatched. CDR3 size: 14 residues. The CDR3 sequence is CASSGDRTNTEAFF. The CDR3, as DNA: TGTGCCAGCAGTGGGGACAGAACGAACACTGAAGCTTTCTTT.

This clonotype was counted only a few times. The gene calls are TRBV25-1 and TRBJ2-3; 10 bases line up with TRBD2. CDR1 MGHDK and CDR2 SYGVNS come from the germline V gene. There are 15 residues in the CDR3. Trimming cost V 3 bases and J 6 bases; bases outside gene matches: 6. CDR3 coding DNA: TGTGCCAGCAGTGACCAGCGGGAGGGCCACGATACGCAGTATTTT. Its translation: CASSDQREGHDTQYF.

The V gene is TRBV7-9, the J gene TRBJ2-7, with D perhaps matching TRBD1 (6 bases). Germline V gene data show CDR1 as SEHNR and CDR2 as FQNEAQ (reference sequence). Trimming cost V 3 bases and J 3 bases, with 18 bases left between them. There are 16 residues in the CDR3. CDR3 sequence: CASSLAADRLYYEQYF. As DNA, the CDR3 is TGTGCCAGCAGCTTGGCGGCGGACAGATTATACTACGAGCAGTACTTC.